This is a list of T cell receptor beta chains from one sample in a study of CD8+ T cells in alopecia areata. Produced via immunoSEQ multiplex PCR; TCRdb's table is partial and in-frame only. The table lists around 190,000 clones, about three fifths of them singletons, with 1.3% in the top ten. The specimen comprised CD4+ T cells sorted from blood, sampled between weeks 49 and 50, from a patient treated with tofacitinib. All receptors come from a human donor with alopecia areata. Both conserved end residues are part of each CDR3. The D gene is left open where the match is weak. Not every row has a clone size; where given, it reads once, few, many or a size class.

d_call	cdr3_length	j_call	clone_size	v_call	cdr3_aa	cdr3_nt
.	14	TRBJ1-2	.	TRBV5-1	CASSLGHDNYGYTF	TGCGCCAGCAGCTTGGGGCATGATAACTATGGCTACACCTTC
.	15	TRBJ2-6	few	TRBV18	CASSPPYSGANVLTF	TGTGCCAGCTCACCACCATACTCTGGGGCCAACGTCCTGACTTTC
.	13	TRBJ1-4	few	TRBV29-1	CSGRSTANEKLFF	TGCAGCGGGCGGAGTACGGCTAATGAAAAACTGTTTTTT
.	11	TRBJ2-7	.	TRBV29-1	CSVAGYYEQYF	TGCAGCGTTGCGGGTTACTACGAGCAGTACTTC
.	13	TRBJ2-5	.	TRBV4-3	CASSQAAQETQYF	TGCGCCAGCAGCCAAGCGGCCCAAGAGACCCAGTACTTC
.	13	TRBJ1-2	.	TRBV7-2	CASSSPEGGRYTF	TGTGCCAGCAGCTCCCCGGAGGGGGGGCGCTACACCTTC
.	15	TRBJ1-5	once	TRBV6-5	CASSYSPASNQPQHF	TGTGCCAGCAGTTACTCTCCGGCTAGCAATCAGCCCCAGCATTTT
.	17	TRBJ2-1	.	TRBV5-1	CASSLFAGLGTHNEQFF	TGCGCCAGCAGCTTGTTTGCAGGGTTAGGGACACACAATGAGCAGTTCTTC
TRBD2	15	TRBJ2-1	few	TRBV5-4	CASSPATSGGRGQFF	TGTGCCAGCAGTCCTGCCACCAGCGGGGGGCGGGGTCAGTTCTTC
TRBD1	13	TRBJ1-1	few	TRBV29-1	CSVSGQERTEAFF	TGCAGCGTCTCCGGACAGGAAAGGACTGAAGCTTTCTTT
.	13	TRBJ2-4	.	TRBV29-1	CSVEKTDKNIQYF	TGCAGCGTTGAAAAGACAGACAAAAACATTCAGTACTTC
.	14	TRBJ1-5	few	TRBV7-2	CASSLGADNQPQHF	TGTGCCAGCAGCTTAGGGGCAGACAATCAGCCCCAGCATTTT
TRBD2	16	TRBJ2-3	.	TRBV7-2	CASSLDSGVSTDTQYF	TGTGCCAGCAGCTTAGATAGCGGGGTTAGCACAGATACGCAGTATTTT
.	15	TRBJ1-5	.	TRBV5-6	CASSRMGQNNQPQHF	TGTGCCAGCAGCCGGATGGGGCAGAACAATCAGCCCCAGCATTTT
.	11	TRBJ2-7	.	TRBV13	CASSLYHEQYF	TGTGCCAGCAGCTTATATCACGAGCAGTACTTC
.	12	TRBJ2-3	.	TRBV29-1	CSAERGTDTQYF	TGCAGCGCTGAGAGGGGGACAGATACGCAGTATTTT
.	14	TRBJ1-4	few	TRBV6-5	CASSVTGRSEKLFF	TGTGCCAGCAGTGTAACAGGGCGGAGTGAAAAACTGTTTTTT
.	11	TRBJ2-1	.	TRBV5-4	CASNSDNEQFF	TGTGCCAGCAACTCCGACAATGAGCAGTTCTTC
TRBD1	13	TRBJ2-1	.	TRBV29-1	CSAGQGTYNEQFF	TGCAGCGCCGGACAGGGGACCTACAATGAGCAGTTCTTC
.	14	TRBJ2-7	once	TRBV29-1	CSGAQAGRGHEQYF	TGCAGCGGTGCTCAGGCTGGCAGGGGCCACGAGCAGTACTTC
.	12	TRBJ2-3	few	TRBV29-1	CSVSGTSDTQYF	TGCAGCGTCTCCGGGACTTCAGATACGCAGTATTTT
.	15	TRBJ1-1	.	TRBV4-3	CASSQDLFRESEAFF	TGCGCCAGCAGCCAAGATCTGTTCCGAGAATCTGAAGCTTTCTTT
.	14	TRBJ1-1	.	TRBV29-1	CSVHHPVLNTEAFF	TGCAGCGTTCATCACCCCGTCCTGAACACTGAAGCTTTCTTT
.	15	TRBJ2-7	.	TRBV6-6	CASSPPGQSLHEQYF	TGTGCCAGCAGCCCGCCGGGGCAGTCCCTCCACGAGCAGTACTTC
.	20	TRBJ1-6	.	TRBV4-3	CASSQDLLPVDSSYNSPLHF	TGCGCCAGCAGCCAAGATCTTCTCCCCGTCGACAGCTCCTATAATTCACCCCTCCACTTT
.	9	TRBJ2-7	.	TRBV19	CAIKGEQYF	TGTGCCATTAAGGGCGAGCAGTACTTC
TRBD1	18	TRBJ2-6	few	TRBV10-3	CAISESLQGATGANVLTF	TGTGCCATCAGTGAGTCATTACAGGGGGCCACTGGGGCCAACGTCCTGACTTTC
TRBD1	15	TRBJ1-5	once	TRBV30	CAWSVSQGGNQPQHF	TGTGCCTGGAGTGTAAGCCAGGGGGGAAATCAGCCCCAGCATTTT
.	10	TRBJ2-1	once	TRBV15	CATGANEQFF	TGTGCCACGGGGGCCAATGAGCAGTTCTTC
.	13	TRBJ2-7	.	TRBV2	CASSEGRDSEQYF	TGTGCCAGCAGTGAAGGGAGGGACAGCGAGCAGTACTTC
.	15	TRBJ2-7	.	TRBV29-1	CSVLARQARGVEQYF	TGCAGCGTTTTAGCCCGACAGGCCCGGGGCGTCGAGCAGTACTTC
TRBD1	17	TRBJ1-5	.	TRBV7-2	CASSLGQGILGNQPQHF	TGTGCCAGCAGCCTGGGACAGGGCATTCTAGGCAATCAGCCCCAGCATTTT
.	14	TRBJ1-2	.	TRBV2	CASSERRNMAGYTF	TGTGCCAGCAGTGAAAGGCGGAATATGGCAGGCTACACCTTC
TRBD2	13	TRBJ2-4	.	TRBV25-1	CASSDGGGNIQYF	TGTGCCAGCAGTGATGGGGGGGGAAACATTCAGTACTTC
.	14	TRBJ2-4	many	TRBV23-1	CASSQRKAKNIQYF	TGCGCCAGCAGTCAACGGAAGGCCAAAAACATTCAGTACTTC
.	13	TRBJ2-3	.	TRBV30	CAWSLDSTDTQYF	TGTGCCTGGAGTCTCGACAGCACAGATACGCAGTATTTT
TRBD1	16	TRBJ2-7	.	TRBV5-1	CASSFTGTGKSYEQYF	TGCGCCAGCAGCTTTACCGGGACAGGGAAATCCTACGAGCAGTACTTC
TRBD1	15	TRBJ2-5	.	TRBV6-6	CASSNRDRGIGTQYF	TGTGCCAGCAGTAACCGGGACAGGGGGATAGGGACCCAGTACTTC
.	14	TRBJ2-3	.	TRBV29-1	CSVGPGSSTDTQYF	TGCAGCGTTGGGCCGGGATCCAGCACAGATACGCAGTATTTT
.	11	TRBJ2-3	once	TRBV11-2	CASSLPDTQYF	TGTGCCAGCAGCTTACCGGATACGCAGTATTTT
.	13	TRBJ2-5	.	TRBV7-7	CASSLGRQETQYF	TGTGCCAGCAGCTTGGGGAGACAAGAGACCCAGTACTTC
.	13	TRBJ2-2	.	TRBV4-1	CASSRDMTGELFF	TGCGCCAGCAGCCGGGACATGACCGGGGAGCTGTTTTTT
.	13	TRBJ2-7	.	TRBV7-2	CASSGRQGSEQYF	TGTGCCAGCAGCGGAAGGCAGGGTTCCGAGCAGTACTTC
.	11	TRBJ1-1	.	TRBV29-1	CSVVPRLEAFF	TGCAGCGTTGTTCCTCGGCTTGAAGCTTTCTTT
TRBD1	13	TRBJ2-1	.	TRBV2	CASRRTGENEQFF	TGTGCCAGCAGGAGGACAGGGGAGAATGAGCAGTTCTTC
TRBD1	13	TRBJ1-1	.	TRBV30	CAWEGQPNTEAFF	TGTGCCTGGGAGGGACAGCCGAACACTGAAGCTTTCTTT
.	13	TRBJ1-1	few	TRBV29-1	CSVEGRLGSEAFF	TGCAGCGTTGAGGGGAGACTGGGGTCTGAAGCTTTCTTT
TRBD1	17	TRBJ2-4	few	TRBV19	CASSIGAQGAVVDIQYF	TGTGCCAGTAGTATAGGTGCACAGGGGGCCGTTGTGGACATTCAGTACTTC
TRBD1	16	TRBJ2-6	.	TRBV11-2	CASPDRGGSGANVLTF	TGTGCCAGCCCAGACAGGGGAGGCTCTGGGGCCAACGTCCTGACTTTC
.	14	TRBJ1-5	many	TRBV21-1	CASSDVGVRQPQHF	TGTGCCAGCAGCGATGTTGGGGTACGCCAGCCCCAGCATTTT
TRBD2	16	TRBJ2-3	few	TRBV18	CASSELAGLRTDTQYF	TGTGCCAGCTCAGAACTAGCGGGGCTACGGACAGATACGCAGTATTTT
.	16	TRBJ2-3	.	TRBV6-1	CASSGAGIANTDTQYF	TGTGCCAGCAGTGGCGCGGGGATTGCCAACACAGATACGCAGTATTTT
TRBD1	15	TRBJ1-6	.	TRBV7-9	CASSLWDRANSPLHF	TGTGCCAGCAGCTTGTGGGACAGGGCCAATTCACCCCTCCACTTT
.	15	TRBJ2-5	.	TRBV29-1	CSVESGRGWSETQYF	TGCAGCGTTGAATCCGGCCGGGGCTGGTCAGAGACCCAGTACTTC